The 11 T cell receptor beta chains below come from one sample, sequenced in a study of shared clonotypes between healthy human individuals. The repertoire was sequenced with immunoSEQ multiplex PCR; TCRdb's copy has only in-frame clones and lacks some. The table records around 690,000 clones, roughly 87% of them present only once. Sequencing used memory CD8+ T cells from PBMCs. Documented subset: CD45RO+ cells pooled with CCR7-negative TemRA cells. These receptors came from a young man in good health. Some clones in this sample may be carry-over from other donors' samples.

The chain is built from TRBV28 and TRBJ2-7; possible D gene TRBD2, 5 bases. CDR1 and CDR2 (germline): MDHEN, SYDVKM. Trimming left V 5 bases short and J 6 bases short, with 14 bases between. The CDR3 is 13 residues long. The CDR3 reads CASSEDTSFEQYF. CDR3 sequence (DNA): TGTGCCAGCAGTGAAGACACTAGTTTCGAGCAGTACTTC.

The chain recombines TRBV6-1 with TRBJ1-4; TRBD1 aligns across 7 bases. J lost 4 bases, V lost 2 bases, and 1 base had no gene match. The CDR3 extends over 14 amino acids. In germline, CDR1 is MNHNS, CDR2 SASEGT. The CDR3 region has the DNA TGTGCCAGCAGTGAAAACAGGGGTAATGAAAAACTGTTTTTT. Translation: CASSENRGNEKLFF.

J is TRBJ1-1 and V is TRBV19; a weak D match, TRBD1 (6 bases). Trimming took 5 bases from V and 0 from J, leaving 13 bases between them. The CDR3 totals 15 residues. In germline, CDR1 is LNHDA, CDR2 SQIVND (reference sequence). The CDR3 nucleotides read TGTGCCAGTAGTCCTTGGACAGAGATGAACACTGAAGCTTTCTTT. Translated, it gives CASSPWTEMNTEAFF.

The chain is built from TRBV27 and TRBJ1-5; 8 nucleotides align to TRBD1. The CDR3 totals 13 residues. V gave up 10 bases and J gave up 9 bases; unmatched junction bases: 11. CDR1 MNHEY and CDR2 SMNVEV come from the germline V gene (reference sequence). CDR3 sequence (DNA): TGTGCCACCCAGACAGGGGCCTTGGGGCCCCAGCATTTT. Encoded protein: CATQTGALGPQHF.

The chain couples TRBV7-9 to TRBJ2-7; D is undetermined. The CDR3 spans 11 residues. The V gene's germline CDR1 is SEHNR and CDR2 FQNEAQ (reference sequence). Between the trimmed V and J ends, which lost 5 bases and 5 bases, there was a span of 7 bases. CDR3 sequence reads: CASSDNHEQYF. For the CDR3, the DNA is TGTGCCAGCAGCGACAACCACGAGCAGTACTTC. Full variable domain (remainder filled in from reference TRBV7-9 and TRBJ2-7): DTGVSQNPRHKITKRGQNVTFRCDPISEHNRLYWYRQTLGQGPEFLTYFQNEAQLEKSRLLSDRFSAERPKGSFSTLEIQRTEQGDSAMYLCASSDNHEQYFGPGTRLTVT.

V gene TRBV28 combines with J gene TRBJ2-2; 9 bases map to TRBD2. CDR3 length: 16 amino acids. Looked up from germline, CDR1 is MDHEN and CDR2 is SYDVKM. V lost 2 bases, J lost 6 bases, and 7 bases stayed unmatched. CDR3 nucleotides: TGTGCCAGCAGTTTACTAAGGACTAGCGAGGCCGGGGAGCTGTTTTTT. Protein product: CASSLLRTSEAGELFF.

This chain joins TRBV19 and TRBJ1-2; the D is unclear. The CDR3 spans 15 residues. Germline V lookup: CDR1 LNHDA, CDR2 SQIVND (reference sequence). The V gene lost 5 bases and the J gene lost 2 bases, with 15 bases spanning the gap. The CDR3 DNA sequence: TGTGCCAGTAGTTTCGGACCATACAAGAACTATGGCTACACCTTC. This gives the protein CASSFGPYKNYGYTF.

This clone was seen just once. This sequence joins TRBV7-6 and TRBJ2-5; no clear D gene. The end of the DNA aligns better with TRBJ2-7, so the J call may be wrong. The CDR3 covers 13 residues. Germline lookup yields CDR1 SGHVS and CDR2 FNYEAQ. As DNA, the CDR3 is TGTGCCAGCAGCTTAGGGCTGCCTGCCGAGCAGTACTTC. It specifies CASSLGLPAEQYF.

This clone was counted a few times. The rearrangement joins TRBV7-9 to TRBJ1-2; D possibly corresponds to TRBD1 (5 bases). V was clipped by 0 bases and J by 7 bases, with 15 bases between them. There are 15 residues in the CDR3. Germline lookup yields CDR1 SEHNR and CDR2 FQNEAQ (reference sequence). The CDR3 loop reads CASSLASTVLGGYTF. As DNA, the CDR3 is TGTGCCAGCAGCTTAGCGTCGACAGTATTAGGTGGCTACACCTTC.

The rearrangement links TRBV27 to TRBJ2-5, with D perhaps being TRBD1 or TRBD2 (6 bases each). The J call may be incorrect, as the DNA end agrees better with TRBJ2-7. The CDR3 contains 14 residues. CDR1 and CDR2 (germline): MNHEY, SMNVEV (reference sequence). CDR3 nucleotides: TGTGCCAGCAGTTTTAGTACAGGGACTTACGAGCAGTACTTC. Its protein product is CASSFSTGTYEQYF.

J is TRBJ2-5 and V is TRBV2; 9 positions match TRBD2. Germline V gives CDR1 SNHLY, CDR2 FYNNEI. The CDR3 covers 15 residues. The V gene end was trimmed by 3 bases and the J gene end by 4 bases; junction bases not matched to a gene: 6. DNA for the CDR3: TGTGCCAGCAGTGATGAGCGGGGGGTCGGAGAGACCCAGTACTTC. Its translation is CASSDERGVGETQYF.